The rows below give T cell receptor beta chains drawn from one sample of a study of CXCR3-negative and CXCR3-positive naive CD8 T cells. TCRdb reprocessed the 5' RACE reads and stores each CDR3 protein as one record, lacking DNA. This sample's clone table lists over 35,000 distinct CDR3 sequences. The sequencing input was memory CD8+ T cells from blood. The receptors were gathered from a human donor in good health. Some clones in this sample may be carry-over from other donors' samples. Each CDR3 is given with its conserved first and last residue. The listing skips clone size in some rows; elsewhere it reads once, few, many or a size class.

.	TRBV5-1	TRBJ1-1	CASSLDSRMVF
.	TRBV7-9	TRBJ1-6	CASSPGTVISYNSPLHF
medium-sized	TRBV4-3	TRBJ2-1	CASSLSRGGADEQFF
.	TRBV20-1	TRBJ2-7	CSARDPGQGITEQYF
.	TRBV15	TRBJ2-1	CATSRGGSRWDNEQFF
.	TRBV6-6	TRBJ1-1	CASSLQPEAFF
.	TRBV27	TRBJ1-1	CASRYIGEAEAFF
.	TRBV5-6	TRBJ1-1	CASSYHYANTEAFF
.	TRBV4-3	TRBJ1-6	CASSQGGWNSPLHF
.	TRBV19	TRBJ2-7	CASTPGTGDYEQYF
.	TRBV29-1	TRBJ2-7	CSVLDRYGNEQYF
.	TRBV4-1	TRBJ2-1	CASSQVTSGTYNEQFF
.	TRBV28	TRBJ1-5	CASKAVNQPQHF
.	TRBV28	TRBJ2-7	CASSLEPGLSYEQYF
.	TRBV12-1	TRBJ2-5	CASSLNKTGTVQETQYF
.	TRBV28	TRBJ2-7	CATHITPGPSVYEQYF
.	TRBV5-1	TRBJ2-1	CASSEDISGSSYNEQFF
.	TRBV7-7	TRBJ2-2	CASSLAPLGSTGELFF
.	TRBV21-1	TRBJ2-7	CASSKNPREGSEQYF
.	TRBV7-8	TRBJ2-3	CASSIGGTLGGANTDTQYF
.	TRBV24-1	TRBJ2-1	CATTLGTGNNEQFF
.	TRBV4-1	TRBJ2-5	CASGVKIGVETQYF
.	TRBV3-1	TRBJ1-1	CASSQGPAREAFF
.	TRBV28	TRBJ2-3	CASSFQSSTDTQYF
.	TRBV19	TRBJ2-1	CASSRTGLNEQFF
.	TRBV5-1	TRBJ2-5	CASRGAGETQYF
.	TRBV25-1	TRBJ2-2	CASHPGTGELFF
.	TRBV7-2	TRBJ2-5	CASSLIEKRGETQYF
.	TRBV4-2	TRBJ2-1	CASSQASRGWDEQFF
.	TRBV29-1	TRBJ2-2	CSVEQGTGTGELFF
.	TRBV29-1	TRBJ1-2	CSVGTPGYYGYTF